A selection of T cell receptor beta chains follows, all from one sample in a study of cytomegalovirus exposure and HLA in healthy donors. Generated by immunoSEQ multiplex PCR, the TCRdb table keeps only in-frame clones and is missing some. The table lists 150,000 to 250,000 clones, roughly 81% of them singletons, with around 1.3% in the top ten. Material for sequencing was PBMCs. These receptor sequences come from a woman between 25 and 40 years old in good health and CMV-seronegative. Each CDR3 is given with its conserved first and last residue. The D gene is left open where the match is weak. A row's size may be missing; if present it is once, few, many or a size class.

v_call,j_call,clone_size,d_call,cdr3_nt,cdr3_aa
TRBV6-5,TRBJ2-7,few,TRBD2,TGTGCCAGCAGGGGGACTAGCGGGGGATCCTACGAGCAGTACTTC,CASRGTSGGSYEQYF
TRBV7-2,TRBJ2-7,.,TRBD1,TGTGCCATCCCCGCCGAGGCAGGGGGCGACGAGCAGTACTTC,CAIPAEAGGDEQYF
TRBV6-5,TRBJ2-5,.,.,TGTGCCGCCTCACAAGGGGCCCGTGAGACCCAGTACTTC,CAASQGARETQYF
TRBV28,TRBJ1-2,few,.,TGTGCCAGCAGTACTACTGGGTGGGGGAGGGGCTACACCTTC,CASSTTGWGRGYTF
TRBV27,TRBJ2-2,.,TRBD2,TGTGCCAGTCGAACGGGGGGGTCGACCGGGGAGCTGTTTTTT,CASRTGGSTGELFF
TRBV11-1,TRBJ2-5,once,.,TGTGCCAGCAGCCCTAGAGGGATCTCGCCGGCACGCGAGACCCAGTACTTC,CASSPRGISPARETQYF
TRBV6-5,TRBJ1-2,.,.,TGTGCCAGCAGTTACTCGTCCGGCGGGGGTAACTATGGCTACACCTTC,CASSYSSGGGNYGYTF
TRBV11-2,TRBJ1-3,.,.,TGTGCCAGCAGCTTACTACAGGGAAACACCATATATTTT,CASSLLQGNTIYF
TRBV29-1,TRBJ1-3,.,.,TGCAGCGTCACCGACAACAACTCTGGAAACACCATATATTTT,CSVTDNNSGNTIYF
TRBV30,TRBJ2-3,.,.,TGTGCCTGGAGTGTACGGTGGGGGGAGAGCACAGATACGCAGTATTTT,CAWSVRWGESTDTQYF
TRBV5-6,TRBJ2-7,.,.,TGTGCCAGCAGCTTGAAAGCTACCGGACTCCGGGGAGCCTCCTACGAGCAGTACTTC,CASSLKATGLRGASYEQYF
TRBV6-8,TRBJ1-5,.,.,TGTGCCAGCAGTTACCGGGACTATAGCAATCAGCCCCAGCATTTT,CASSYRDYSNQPQHF
TRBV4-2,TRBJ1-3,.,.,TGTGCCAGCAGCCAAGACTGGAGCTCTGGAAACACCATATATTTT,CASSQDWSSGNTIYF
TRBV11-2,TRBJ2-1,.,TRBD2,TGTGCCAGCAGCTTGGAGAGGCTAGCGGGTGCGTTCTTC,CASSLERLAGAFF
TRBV7-9,TRBJ1-2,once,.,TGTGCCAGCAGCTTAGGGGGACATAACTATGGCTACACCTTC,CASSLGGHNYGYTF
TRBV19,TRBJ1-3,.,.,TGTGCCAGCGGCCGGGGGGACCACTCTGGAAACACCATATATTTT,CASGRGDHSGNTIYF
TRBV28,TRBJ1-6,.,.,TGTGCCAGCAGTTCCGGGGGACGGATTAATTCACCCCTCCACTTT,CASSSGGRINSPLHF
TRBV5-1,TRBJ1-2,.,.,TGCGCCAGCAGCTCTTCTCAGGGGTCAAACTATGGCTACACCTTC,CASSSSQGSNYGYTF
TRBV4-1,TRBJ2-1,once,.,TGCGCCAGCAGCCAAGGGGGCGGGATTACTGATGAGCAGTTCTTC,CASSQGGGITDEQFF
TRBV5-1,TRBJ2-7,.,TRBD2,TGCGCCAGCAGCCCTCCGGGACTAGCGGGGGGGACCTACGAGCAGTACTTC,CASSPPGLAGGTYEQYF
TRBV9,TRBJ1-2,.,.,TGTGCCAGCAGCGTAACTGGGGCCGGCTACACCTTC,CASSVTGAGYTF
TRBV18,TRBJ1-5,.,.,TGTGCCAGCTCACCAGGGGGCAGCAATCAGCCCCAGCATTTT,CASSPGGSNQPQHF
TRBV29-1,TRBJ1-2,.,.,TGCAGCGTTGTTATAGTGAACTATGGCTACACCTTC,CSVVIVNYGYTF
TRBV28,TRBJ1-1,.,TRBD1,TGTGCCAGCAGTGTCAGGGGGGAAGCTTTCTTT,CASSVRGEAFF
TRBV11-2,TRBJ1-2,few,.,TGTGCCAGCAGCAATAGTCCCCGTACAGGTGGCTACACCTTC,CASSNSPRTGGYTF
TRBV7-9,TRBJ1-1,.,.,TGTGCCAGCAGCTTAGATGGCTCAGGGCTGCGGGCTTTCTTT,CASSLDGSGLRAFF
TRBV28,TRBJ1-2,few,TRBD1,TGTGCCAGCAGTTTCATCGGGACAGGGGGTTTGGGCTATGGCTACACCTTC,CASSFIGTGGLGYGYTF
TRBV5-6,TRBJ2-3,.,TRBD2,TGTGCCAGCAGCTTGGTCGGACTAGCGGGGGTGGGCTACACAGATACGCAGTATTTT,CASSLVGLAGVGYTDTQYF
TRBV2,TRBJ2-6,.,TRBD1,TGTGCCAGCAGTCCAGGACAGGGAGGTAGCTCTGGGGCCAACGTCCTGACTTTC,CASSPGQGGSSGANVLTF
TRBV19,TRBJ1-4,.,.,TGTGCCAGTAAATGGGTTCCGACTGATGAAAAACTGTTTTTT,CASKWVPTDEKLFF
TRBV27,TRBJ1-6,.,.,TGTGCCAGCAGTTTATCTTATAGAACAGGAAGAGATTCACCCCTCCACTTT,CASSLSYRTGRDSPLHF
TRBV10-1,TRBJ2-1,.,TRBD2,TGCGCCAGCAGTGAAGCTAGCGGGGGGAAGGGTGAGCAGTTCTTC,CASSEASGGKGEQFF
TRBV5-4,TRBJ1-1,once,.,TGTGCCAGCAGCCCTACCAAATTCCGAACTGAAGCTTTCTTT,CASSPTKFRTEAFF
TRBV5-1,TRBJ2-5,once,TRBD1,TGCGCCAGCAGCTTAATGGGACAGGGAGAGACCCAGTACTTC,CASSLMGQGETQYF
TRBV11-2,TRBJ2-3,.,TRBD2,TGTGCCAGCAGCTTAGGGGCTAGCGGAACGCAGTATTTT,CASSLGASGTQYF
TRBV30,TRBJ2-7,.,TRBD1,TGTGCCTGGAGTGGGGGACAGGGTCGCTACTTTGACGAGCAGTACTTC,CAWSGGQGRYFDEQYF
TRBV29-1,TRBJ2-4,.,TRBD2,TGCAGCGCTGAATGGACTAGCGGGAGGAACATTCAGTACTTC,CSAEWTSGRNIQYF
TRBV27,TRBJ2-3,.,TRBD2,TGTGCCAGCAGCAAACCGGGACTAGGGGGTTGGTCGCAGTATTTT,CASSKPGLGGWSQYF
TRBV30,TRBJ2-2,.,TRBD2,TGTGCCTGGAGCCCTACTAGCGGGAGGGCCTACACCGGGGAGCTGTTTTTT,CAWSPTSGRAYTGELFF
TRBV6-5,TRBJ2-2,.,TRBD1,TGTGCCAGCAGTTACGACAGGGCCGGGGAGCTGTTTTTT,CASSYDRAGELFF
TRBV7-2,TRBJ1-1,.,.,TGTGCCAGCAGCAAACAGGGAATAACGAACACTGAAGCTTTCTTT,CASSKQGITNTEAFF
TRBV11-2,TRBJ2-7,.,.,TGTGCCAGCAGCCGACGCGGGGGGGACAGGGGCGACGAGCAGTACTTC,CASSRRGGDRGDEQYF
TRBV4-1,TRBJ2-7,.,.,TGCGCCAGCAGCCAAGATTTCCAGGGATTCGGCGAGCAGTACTTC,CASSQDFQGFGEQYF
TRBV5-1,TRBJ2-2,once,.,TGCGCCAGCAGCTCCCCGGGAAGGAACACCGGGGAGCTGTTTTTT,CASSSPGRNTGELFF
TRBV18,TRBJ2-7,.,TRBD1,TGTGCCAGCTCACCATCACGGGGACAGGGAACCTACGAGCAGTACTTC,CASSPSRGQGTYEQYF
TRBV6-1,TRBJ1-5,.,TRBD1,TGTGCCAGCAGTGAAGGTTCGTGGGACAGGGGGAATTGGGATCAGCCCCAGCATTTT,CASSEGSWDRGNWDQPQHF
TRBV5-1,TRBJ2-6,.,.,TGCGCCAGCAGCTTGGCCCGAGCCGGTGGGGCCAACGTCCTGACTTTC,CASSLARAGGANVLTF
TRBV7-9,TRBJ1-2,.,TRBD1,TGTGCCAGCAGCAACCAGAAGACAGGGGGAAACTATGGCTACACCTTC,CASSNQKTGGNYGYTF